What follows are 15 T cell receptor beta chains derived from one specimen sequenced in a study of regulatory T cells in long-lasting Graves disease. Building of the TCR beta libraries involved iRepertoire HTBI primers and Arm-PCR of CDR3 regions. TCRdb passed the multiplex PCR reads through MiXCR, listing each CDR3 protein once. In the table there are 350,000 to 500,000 distinct CDR3 sequences, about a sixth of which are singletons. Time point defined: newly diagnosed GD, antithyroid drugs for less than 3 months. With RNA extracted from PBMCs as input, the TCR library was made. The same data also contributed to another study, on T cells in Graves' hyperthyroidism and ophthalmopathy.

Material: peripheral blood mononuclear cells (PBMCs), obtained at new diagnosis, from a patient treated with antithyroid drugs. These receptors originate from a woman aged 18-29 years with Graves disease.

The chain uses TRBV7-9 and TRBJ2-1; 11 bases align to TRBD2. With V trimmed by 5 bases and J by 9 bases, 9 bases remained unmatched. CDR1 and CDR2 (germline): SEHNR, FQNEAQ (reference sequence). The CDR3 covers 15 residues. CDR3 sequence: CASSQTSGVIFEQFF. In nucleotides, the CDR3 is TGTGCCAGCAGCCAGACTAGCGGGGTCATATTTGAGCAGTTCTTC.

This clonotype has only a few counts. This sequence joins TRBV18 and TRBJ2-7; tentative D call: TRBD1 (5 bases). This CDR3 is 16 amino acids long. V lost 3 bases to trimming and J lost 3 bases, with 18 bases between them. The germline CDR1 and CDR2 sequences are KGHSH and LQKENI. The CDR3 DNA reads as TGTGCCAGCTCACCTAGGACCGTTGCAACAGGCTACGAGCAGTACTTC. Translation: CASSPRTVATGYEQYF. The variable domain in full, with the rest retrieved from reference TRBV18 and TRBJ2-7, is NAGVMQNPRHLVRRRGQEARLRCSPMKGHSHVYWYRQLPEEGLKFMVYLQKENIIDESGMPKERFSAEFPKEGPSILRIQQVVRGDSAAYFCASSPRTVATGYEQYFGPGTRLTVT.

This clonotype has at least ten counts. The CDR3 protein is CASSFGRTGYEQYF. The CDR3 DNA reads TGTGCCAGCAGTTTTGGGCGTACCGGCTACGAGCAGTACTTC. The J gene is TRBJ2-7, the V gene TRBV12-3 or TRBV12-4; D unclear. The CDR3 spans 14 residues. The V and J ends lost 3 bases and 3 bases respectively, with 12 bases between them.

This clonotype was seen repeatedly, ten times or more. The CDR3 spells CASGRRAQETQYF. The CDR3 DNA sequence: TGTGCCAGCGGGCGTAGGGCCCAAGAGACCCAGTACTTC. The rearrangement links TRBV27 to TRBJ2-5; D uncertain. The germline V and J ends were trimmed by 8 bases and 1 base, with 11 bases remaining between them. The CDR3 spans 13 residues. Germline CDR1 reads MNHEY; CDR2 reads SMNVEV (reference sequence).

In this sample, this clonotype turned up many times. The chain recombines TRBV6-5 with TRBJ1-3; D uncertain. Between the trimmed V and J ends, which lost 0 bases and 4 bases, there was a span of 13 bases. The CDR3 is 16 residues long. Germline assignment: CDR1 MNHEY and CDR2 SVGAGI. This CDR3 reads CASSYSIPSEGNTIYF. DNA for the CDR3: TGTGCCAGCAGTTACTCGATCCCAAGCGAGGGAAACACCATATATTTT.

The rearrangement joins TRBV7-9 to TRBJ2-3; 11 bases map to TRBD2. The V segment lost 6 bases and the J segment 2 bases; nucleotides outside the gene matches: 4. CDR1 SEHNR and CDR2 FQNEAQ come from the germline V gene (reference sequence). This CDR3 is built from 15 residues. The CDR3 coding sequence is TGTGCCAGCAGACCGACTAGCGGGAACACAGATACGCAGTATTTT. It yields the protein CASRPTSGNTDTQYF.

The sample holds many counts of this clonotype. V usage is TRBV30 and J usage is TRBJ1-5, with no clear D. V was clipped by 5 bases and J by 0 bases, with 8 bases between them. Germline-derived CDR1 and CDR2 are GTSNPN and SVGIG (reference sequence). The CDR3 is made up of 13 amino acids. In nucleotides, the CDR3 is TGTGCCTGGGCCCGGGATAGCAATCAGCCCCAGCATTTT. Amino acid sequence: CAWARDSNQPQHF.

The chain links TRBV20-1 to TRBJ2-1; TRBD2 agrees at 11 bases. The V and J ends lost 7 bases and 7 bases, in that order; junction bases with no gene match: 18. Germline lookup yields CDR1 DFQATT and CDR2 SNEGSKA (reference sequence). The CDR3 covers 17 residues. In DNA form, the CDR3 reads TGCAGTGTCTCAAACAGGACTAGCGGGCCACCAGGGAATGAGCAGTTCTTC. Its protein is CSVSNRTSGPPGNEQFF.

Comments on this clonotype: A much larger clone lies a single base off, so this may be a read error. V is TRBV28 and J is TRBJ2-4, with 7 bases identical to TRBD2. Germline CDR1 MDHEN, CDR2 SYDVKM. With 10 bases clipped from V and 6 bases from J, the junction kept 12 bases outside the gene matches. The CDR3 length is 14 residues. In DNA, the CDR3 is TGTGCCACCCACTGGGCGGGAGACATAAACATTCAGTACTTC. Translating gives CATHWAGDINIQYF.

CDR3 residues: CASSLEAGANNEQFF. CDR3 nucleotide sequence: TGTGCCAGCAGCCTTGAAGCGGGAGCTAACAATGAGCAGTTCTTC. The gene calls are TRBV3-1 and TRBJ2-1; 8 nucleotides match TRBD2. The CDR3 contains 15 residues. The V gene's germline CDR1 is LGHDT and CDR2 YNNKEL (reference sequence). The V gene end was trimmed by 4 bases and the J gene end by 5 bases; junction bases not matched to a gene: 7.

This chain connects TRBV20-1 to TRBJ1-2; 7 bases are a match to TRBD1. The CDR3 spans 14 residues. CDR1 DFQATT and CDR2 SNEGSKA come from the germline V gene (reference sequence). The J segment lost 8 bases and the V segment lost 2 bases, leaving 11 bases of the junction unmatched. CDR3 residues: CSARQTGSNGGYTF. In DNA form, the CDR3 reads TGCAGTGCTAGACAGACAGGGAGCAATGGGGGCTACACCTTC.

This clonotype was picked up one time. A read error may be the cause here, since a much bigger clone is one base away. This chain links TRBV6-1 with TRBJ1-5; 7 bases align to TRBD1. CDR3 length: 14 residues. Per germline, CDR1 MNHNS and CDR2 SASEGT. The CDR3 is CASRTGYSGQPRHF. As DNA, the CDR3 is TGTGCCAGCAGGACAGGGTACTCAGGTCAGCCCCGGCATTTT.

The V call is TRBV13, the J call TRBJ2-1; 11 positions match TRBD2. This CDR3 region has 13 residues. Germline V CDR1 and CDR2: PRHDT, FYEKMQ (reference sequence). J lost 10 bases, V lost 4 bases, and 3 bases had no gene match. The CDR3 sequence is CASSYSGRVEQFF. As DNA, the CDR3 is TGTGCCAGCAGCTATAGCGGGAGGGTCGAGCAGTTCTTC.

The chain uses TRBV13 and TRBJ2-7; 7 bases line up with TRBD1. The germline V gene has CDR1 PRHDT and CDR2 FYEKMQ (reference sequence). V was pared by 5 bases and J by 2 bases, with 6 bases of the junction left unmatched. The CDR3 is 14 residues long. CDR3 residues: CASSARQGPYEQYF. The CDR3 DNA reads TGTGCCAGCAGCGCCCGACAGGGTCCCTACGAGCAGTACTTC.

For the CDR3, the DNA is TGTGCCAGCAGCTTGCGGGGTAGTCTTAAAGAAATCTCCTATCCCCTCTACGAGCAGTACTTC. As protein: CASSLRGSLKEISYPLYEQYF. V gene TRBV5-5 combines with J gene TRBJ2-7; tentatively, D is TRBD2 (5 bases). The CDR3 is 21 residues long. The V end lost 1 base, the J end lost 3 bases, and 32 bases lay between the germline ends. Germline values: CDR1 SGHKS, CDR2 YYEKEE (reference sequence).